The clone carrying this T cell receptor beta chain was seen a handful of times. Libraries were prepared by immunoSEQ multiplex PCR; TCRdb keeps only in-frame clonotypes and omits some of them. This sample has 150,000 to 200,000 clones; roughly 82% occur once, and the top ten carry about 11%. This specimen comes from a study of blood T cell repertoires in COVID-19. Study-wide background: Samples taken during acute and convalescent COVID-19 were collected in the United States, Italy and Spain.

Individuals drawn from 20 to 25 US areas were about 18 to 95 years old. This clonotype originated in a man aged 50-60 years who had recovered from COVID-19. Sequencing was done on a sample of PBMCs or T cells enriched from blood (not recorded which).

The CDR3 nucleotides read TGTGCCAGCAGGTACAGCGGAATTGCAACTAATGAAAAACTGTTTTTT. Residues: CASRYSGIATNEKLFF. The chain carries TRBV28 and TRBJ1-4; D is uncertain. Germline V gene data show CDR1 as MDHEN and CDR2 as SYDVKM. V was shortened by 6 bases and J by 0 bases, with 14 bases between the two germline ends. This CDR3 is built from 16 residues. The whole variable domain, remainder taken from reference TRBV28 and TRBJ1-4, is DVKVTQSSRYLVKRTGEKVFLECVQDMDHENMFWYRQDPGLGLRLIYFSYDVKMKEKGDIPEGYSVSREKKERFSLILESASTNQTSMYLCASRYSGIATNEKLFFGSGTQLSVL.